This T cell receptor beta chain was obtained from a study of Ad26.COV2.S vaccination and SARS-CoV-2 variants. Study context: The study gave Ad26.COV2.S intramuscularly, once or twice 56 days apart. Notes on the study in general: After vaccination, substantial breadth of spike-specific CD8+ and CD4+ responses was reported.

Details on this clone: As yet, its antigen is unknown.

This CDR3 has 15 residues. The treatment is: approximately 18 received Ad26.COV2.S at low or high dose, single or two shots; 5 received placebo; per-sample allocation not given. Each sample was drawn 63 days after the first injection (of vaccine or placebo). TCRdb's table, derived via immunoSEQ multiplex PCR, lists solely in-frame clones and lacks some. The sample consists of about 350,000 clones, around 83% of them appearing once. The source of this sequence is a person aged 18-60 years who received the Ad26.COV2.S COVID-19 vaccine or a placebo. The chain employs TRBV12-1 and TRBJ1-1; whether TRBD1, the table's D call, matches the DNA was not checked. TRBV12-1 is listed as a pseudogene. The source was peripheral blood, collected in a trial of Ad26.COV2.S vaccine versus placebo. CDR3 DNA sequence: TGTGCCAGCAGCTCGGAACAGGGGCGAGGGACTGAAGCTTTCTTT. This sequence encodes CASSSEQGRGTEAFF.